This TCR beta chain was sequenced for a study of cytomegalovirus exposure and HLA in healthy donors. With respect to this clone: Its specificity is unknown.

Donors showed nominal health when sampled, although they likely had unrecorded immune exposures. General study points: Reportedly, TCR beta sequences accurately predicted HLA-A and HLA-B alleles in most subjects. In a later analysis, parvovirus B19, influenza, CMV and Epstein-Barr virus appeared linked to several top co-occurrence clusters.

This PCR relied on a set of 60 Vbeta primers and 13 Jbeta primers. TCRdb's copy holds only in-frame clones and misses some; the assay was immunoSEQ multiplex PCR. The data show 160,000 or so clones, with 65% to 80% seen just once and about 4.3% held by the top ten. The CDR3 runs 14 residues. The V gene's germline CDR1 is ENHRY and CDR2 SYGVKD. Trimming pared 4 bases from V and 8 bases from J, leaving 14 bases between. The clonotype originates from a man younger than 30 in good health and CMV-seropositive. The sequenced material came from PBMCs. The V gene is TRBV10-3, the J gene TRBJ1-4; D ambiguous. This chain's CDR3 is CAISAGGAGEKLFF. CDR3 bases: TGTGCCATCAGTGCTGGAGGAGCGGGGGAAAAACTGTTTTTT.